Below, 9 T cell receptor beta chains from the same sample are listed, as sequenced in a study of cytomegalovirus exposure and HLA in healthy donors. 13 Jbeta primers and 60 Vbeta primers were used for the PCR. TCRdb's table, derived via immunoSEQ multiplex PCR, lists solely in-frame clones and lacks some. The data hold around 150,000 clones, with nearly 80% observed a single time. Sequencing used PBMCs. These receptors were taken from a man younger than 35 in good health and CMV-seropositive.

The rearrangement links TRBV9 to TRBJ2-1, with 9 bases matching TRBD1. The germline V gene encodes CDR1 SGDLS and CDR2 YYNGEE. This CDR3 has 15 residues. V gave up 3 bases and J gave up 3 bases; unmatched junction bases: 4. The CDR3 DNA reads TGTGCCAGCAGCGCCACAGGGGGCGGCTACAATGAGCAGTTCTTC. This gives the protein CASSATGGGYNEQFF.

The chain combines TRBV5-1 with TRBJ2-7, with 7 bases matching TRBD1. V was pared by 4 bases and J by 4 bases, with 5 bases of the junction left unmatched. CDR1 and CDR2 from the germline V gene are SGHRS and YFSETQ. The CDR3 consists of 13 residues. Here the CDR3 DNA reads TGCGCCAGCAGCAAGTACAGGGGTTACGAGCAGTACTTC. As protein: CASSKYRGYEQYF.

This chain joins TRBV6-5 and TRBJ2-7; TRBD1 matches 9 bases. The CDR3 covers 14 residues. Germline CDR1 and CDR2: MNHEY and SVGAGI. V gave up 5 bases and J gave up 6 bases; unmatched junction bases: 8. In DNA form, the CDR3 reads TGTGCCAGCAGTCAATATAGGACAGGGGCCGAGCAGTACTTC. It yields the protein CASSQYRTGAEQYF.

V is TRBV19 and J is TRBJ2-2; 13 bases are a match to TRBD2. CDR1 and CDR2 (germline): LNHDA, SQIVND (reference sequence). The trim removed 7 bases at V and 7 bases at J, leaving 12 bases unmatched. This CDR3 has 17 amino acids. The CDR3 loop is CASILSGTSGENGELFF. Here the CDR3 DNA reads TGTGCCAGTATCCTATCCGGGACTAGCGGGGAAAACGGGGAGCTGTTTTTT.

The V call is TRBV10-2, the J call TRBJ1-5; tentatively, D is TRBD1 (5 bases). CDR3 length equals 16 residues. Germline V CDR1 and CDR2: WSHSY, SAAADI. Deletions cut 8 bases from V and 1 base from J, with 18 bases between. The CDR3 DNA sequence: TGCGCCAGCGGATGGAGGGACGGAGGAAGCAATCAGCCCCAGCATTTT. As protein: CASGWRDGGSNQPQHF.

In nucleotides, the CDR3 is TGCGCCAGCAGCCAAGCTCGCGACAGTTCAAACTATGGCTACACCTTC. As protein: CASSQARDSSNYGYTF. The rearrangement links TRBV4-1 to TRBJ1-2; D is possibly TRBD1 (5 bases). Trimming removed 1 base from V and 2 bases from J, with 14 bases in between. CDR1 is MGHRA, CDR2 YSYEKL, per germline. This CDR3 contains 16 residues.

The chain links TRBV7-2 to TRBJ2-5, with 7 bases lining up with TRBD2. The germline gives CDR1 SGHTA, CDR2 FQGNSA. V was clipped by 4 bases and J by 7 bases; unmatched bases: 9. The CDR3 extends over 14 amino acids. In DNA form, the CDR3 reads TGTGCCAGCAGCTACTCCCCGGGGAGGGGGACCCAGTACTTC. It yields the protein CASSYSPGRGTQYF.

This chain uses TRBV6-5 with TRBJ2-1; 9 positions agree with TRBD2. V was clipped by 0 bases and J by 3 bases; unmatched bases: 3. This CDR3 is built from 16 residues. Per germline, CDR1 MNHEY and CDR2 SVGAGI. For the CDR3, the DNA is TGTGCCAGCAGTTACTCGGGAGCGGGGGGCTACAATGAGCAGTTCTTC. Its protein is CASSYSGAGGYNEQFF.

This clone appeared a single time. The chain employs TRBV15 and TRBJ2-3, with 8 bases that match TRBD1. The trim removed 6 bases at V and 6 bases at J, leaving 5 bases unmatched. Germline lookup yields CDR1 LNHNV and CDR2 YYDKDF (reference sequence). CDR3 size: 13 residues. The CDR3 is CATRGTGVDTQYF. CDR3 nucleotide sequence: TGTGCCACCAGGGGGACAGGTGTGGATACGCAGTATTTT.